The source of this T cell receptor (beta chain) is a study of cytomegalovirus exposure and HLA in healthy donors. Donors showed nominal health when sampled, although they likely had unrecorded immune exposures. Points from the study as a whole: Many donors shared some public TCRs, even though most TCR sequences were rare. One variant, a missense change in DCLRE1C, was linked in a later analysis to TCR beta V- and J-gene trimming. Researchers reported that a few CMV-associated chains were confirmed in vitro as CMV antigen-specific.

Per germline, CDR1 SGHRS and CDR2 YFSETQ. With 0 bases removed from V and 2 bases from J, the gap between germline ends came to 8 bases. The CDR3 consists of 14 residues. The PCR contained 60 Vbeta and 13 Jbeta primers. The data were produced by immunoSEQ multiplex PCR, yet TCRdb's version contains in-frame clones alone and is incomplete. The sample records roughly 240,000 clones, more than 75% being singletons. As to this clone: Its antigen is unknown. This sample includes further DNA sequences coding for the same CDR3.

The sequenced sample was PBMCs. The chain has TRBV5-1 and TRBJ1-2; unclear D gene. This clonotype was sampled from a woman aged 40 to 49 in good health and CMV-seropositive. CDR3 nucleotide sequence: TGCGCCAGCAGCTTGGATTCCGGGAACTATGGCTACACCTTC. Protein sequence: CASSLDSGNYGYTF.